This T cell receptor (beta chain) was captured by sequencing in a study of control samples from healthy donors and cancer patients. Libraries were prepared by immunoSEQ multiplex PCR; TCRdb keeps only in-frame clonotypes and omits some of them. The data hold about 110,000 clones, with approximately 84% observed a single time. Sequenced input: blood. This receptor was identified in a man aged 18 to 29 in good health.

The CDR3 sequence is CATSDQGAVGYTF. The CDR3 bases are TGTGCCACCAGTGATCAGGGGGCGGTCGGCTACACCTTC. The V and J genes are TRBV24-1 and TRBJ1-2, with 8 positions matching TRBD1. Trimming at V came to 3 bases and at J to 8 bases, leaving 4 bases not matched to a gene. This CDR3 contains 13 residues. Germline V gives CDR1 KGHDR, CDR2 SFDVKD.